The 2 T cell receptor beta chains given below trace back to one sample, sequenced in a study of cytomegalovirus exposure and HLA in healthy donors. Generated by immunoSEQ multiplex PCR, the TCRdb table keeps only in-frame clones and is missing some. This sample has about 130,000 clones; 80% to 90% occur once, and the top ten carry approximately 10%. Sequencing used PBMCs. Every receptor here comes from a woman aged 18-29 years in good health and CMV-seropositive.

The count of this clone is one. The gene calls are TRBV15 and TRBJ1-1, with D possibly matching TRBD1 (5 bases). CDR3 length equals 17 residues. With 0 bases removed from V and 0 bases from J, the gap between germline ends came to 14 bases. CDR1 is LNHNV, CDR2 YYDKDF, per germline (reference sequence). CDR3 loop: CATSRDETGSMNTEAFF. CDR3 nucleotides: TGTGCCACCAGCAGAGATGAAACAGGTTCCATGAACACTGAAGCTTTCTTT. Supplemented by reference TRBV15 and TRBJ1-1, the full variable domain reads DAMVIQNPRYQVTQFGKPVTLSCSQTLNHNVMYWYQQKSSQAPKLLFHYYDKDFNNEADTPDNFQSRRPNTSFCFLDIRSPGLGDTAMYLCATSRDETGSMNTEAFFGQGTRLTVV.

The chain recombines TRBV28 with TRBJ1-4; D uncertain. CDR3 size: 14 residues. V lost 8 bases and J lost 7, with 17 bases in between. Germline lookup yields CDR1 MDHEN and CDR2 SYDVKM. The CDR3 reads CASAVRGIGEKLFF. The CDR3 DNA reads TGTGCCAGCGCCGTCCGGGGTATCGGTGAAAAACTGTTTTTT.